What follows are 30 T cell receptor beta chains derived from one specimen sequenced in a study of tumor-infiltrating lymphocytes in primary liver carcinoma. Making TCR beta cDNA involved approximately 520 ng total RNA and a constant-region primer. Libraries of TCR beta came from three nested multiplex PCR rounds with slightly modified ARM-PCR. Use of TRBV1-TRBV30 forward primers with a C-beta reverse primer characterized the first two PCR rounds, which lasted about 9 cycles each. One entry per CDR3 protein results from TCRdb running MiXCR on the multiplex PCR reads. The sample consists of about 200,000 distinct CDR3 sequences, 85% of them appearing once. The source material, 20-30 mg of unsorted bulk tissue, was used to co-extract RNA and DNA. Material for sequencing was tumor tissue from primary liver carcinoma. The receptors derive from a middle-aged man with primary liver carcinoma and hepatitis B virus infection.

In regard to this clonotype: It may be a read error: a sequence one base away is much more abundant. V gene TRBV10-3 combines with J gene TRBJ1-5; no clear D gene. The CDR3 length is 14 residues. Germline V lookup: CDR1 ENHRY, CDR2 SYGVKD. The V gene lost 5 bases and the J gene lost 0 bases, with 8 bases spanning the gap. Here the CDR3 DNA reads TGTGCCATCAGTTTAGAGGCTAGCAATCAGCCCCAGCATTTT. Encoded protein: CAISLEASNQPQHF.

This clonotype showed up just a few times. Germline is not matched at one junction end, which may reflect a read error. The chain combines TRBV6-5 with TRBJ2-2, with TRBD1 matching 7 bases. The CDR3 loop spans 15 amino acids. In germline, CDR1 is MNHEY, CDR2 SVGAGI. The chain's CDR3 is CTSSFQQQGPGELFF. CDR3 nucleotides: TGTACCAGCAGTTTCCAACAACAGGGGCCCGGGGAGCTGTTTTTT.

In its sample, this clonotype was seen a few times. Here the CDR3 omits its conserved ending phenylalanine or tryptophan, so a read error is the likely source. The chain couples TRBV6-1 to TRBJ1-5, with D hard to call. CDR1 is MNHNS and CDR2 is SASEGT in the germline V gene. The CDR3 has 14 residues. The CDR3 protein is CASSEGGVDQPQHS. In DNA form, the CDR3 reads TGTGCTAGCAGTGAAGGTGGGGTAGATCAGCCCCAGCATTCT.

Comment on this clonotype: The junction shows a germline mismatch at one end, possibly a read error. The gene calls are TRBV11-2 and TRBJ2-7; the match to TRBD1 covers 7 bases. Germline values: CDR1 SGHAT, CDR2 FQNNGV. There are 15 residues in the CDR3. For the CDR3, the DNA is TGTGCCAGTAGCTTAGATTTAGGGGGCTCCTACGAGCTGTACTTC. This encodes CASSLDLGGSYELYF.

This clonotype appeared a single time. The CDR3 end shows no conserved phenylalanine or tryptophan, and so a read error is likely. The gene calls are TRBV28 and TRBJ2-1; perhaps D is TRBD1 or TRBD2 (5 bases each). V gave up 5 bases and J gave up 2 bases, with 22 bases separating them. The germline CDR1 and CDR2 sequences are MDHEN and SYDVKM. CDR3 length equals 18 residues. The CDR3 coding sequence is TGTGCCAGCAGTCTAATTGGAGCGGTTTGGGACGCCTACAATGAGCAGTTCCTC. Amino acids: CASSLIGAVWDAYNEQFL.

Details on this clonotype: A junction end diverges from the germline sequence, so it may reflect a read error. The V gene is TRBV5-6, the J gene TRBJ2-7; D remains ambiguous. The CDR3 consists of 13 residues. Germline CDR1 SGHDT, CDR2 YYEEEE. In nucleotides, the CDR3 is TGTGTCAGCAGCTTGAAAGCAACCTACGAGCAGTACTTC. This encodes CVSSLKATYEQYF.

In regard to this clonotype: One end of the junction varies from germline; a read error may be responsible. V and J are TRBV11-1 and TRBJ2-1, with 12 bases that match TRBD2. The length of the CDR3 is 17 residues. Germline values: CDR1 SGHAT, CDR2 FQDESV (reference sequence). This CDR3 is CASSSPLTSGSRNEEFF. As DNA, the CDR3 is TGTGCAAGCAGCTCCCCCTTGACTAGCGGGAGTCGAAATGAGGAGTTCTTC. The full variable domain, in which reference TRBV11-1 and TRBJ2-1 provide the parts outside the CDR3, is EAEVAQSPRYKITEKSQAVAFWCDPISGHATLYWYRQILGQGPELLVQFQDESVVDDSQLPKDRFSAERLKGVDSTLKIQPAELGDSAMYLCASSSPLTSGSRNEEFFGPGTRLTVL.

On this clonotype itself: Germline and junction disagree at one end, which may indicate a read error. The chain recombines TRBV12-3 or TRBV12-4 with TRBJ2-3, with unresolved D. The CDR3 consists of 15 residues. This chain's CDR3 is CASSPASGRTDTQYF. Here the CDR3 DNA reads TGTGCCAGCAGTCCTGCGAGTGGACGTACAGATACGCAGTATTTC.

Comments on this clonotype: One end of the junction does not line up with germline, which may come from a read error. The chain combines TRBV6-1 with TRBJ2-1; no firm D call. This CDR3 contains 13 residues. Germline values: CDR1 MNHNS, CDR2 SASEGT. In nucleotides, the CDR3 is TGTGCCAGCAATGAACGGAAAAACAATGAGCAGTTATTC. Its protein is CASNERKNNEQLF.

Regarding this clonotype: This likely comes from a read error, as the CDR3 has no conserved phenylalanine or tryptophan at its end. The chain has TRBV29-1 and TRBJ2-3; 16 bases fit TRBD2. The CDR3 totals 16 residues. Germline V gene lookup returns CDR1 SQVTM and CDR2 ANQGSEA. J was trimmed by 7 bases and V by 7 bases; bases with no gene match: 11. CDR3 protein: CSDRGLAGGRANTQYY. DNA of the CDR3: TGCAGCGACCGGGGACTAGCGGGAGGGAGGGCAAATACGCAGTATTAT.

Details on this clonotype: Germline is not matched at one junction end, which may reflect a read error. V is TRBV11-1 and J is TRBJ2-4; 10 nucleotides align to TRBD2. Per the germline V gene, CDR1 is SGHAT and CDR2 is FQDESV (reference sequence). CDR3 size: 17 residues. The CDR3 region is CASSFPGTSVTKSIQNF. In DNA form, the CDR3 reads TGTGCCAGCAGCTTTCCTGGGACTAGCGTGACCAAAAGCATTCAGAACTTC.

V is TRBV7-6 and J is TRBJ1-6; no reliable D call. CDR1 and CDR2 from the germline V gene are SGHVS and FNYEAQ. The CDR3 loop spans 15 amino acids. V shed 0 bases and J shed 9 bases, with 12 bases lying between them. CDR3 bases: TGTGCCAGCAGCTTAGCGCCACAAGGGAGTTCACCCCTCCACTTT. It codes for CASSLAPQGSSPLHF. Full variable domain (missing parts from reference TRBV7-6 and TRBJ1-6): GAGVSQSPRYKVTKRGQDVALRCDPISGHVSLYWYRQALGQGPEFLTYFNYEAQQDKSGLPNDRFSAERPEGSISTLTIQRTEQRDSAMYRCASSLAPQGSSPLHFGNGTRLTVT.

As regards this clonotype: This may stem from a read error, because a much larger clone lies one nucleotide away. V and J are TRBV29-1 and TRBJ2-5, with a tentative D call TRBD1 (7 bases). The germline CDR1 and CDR2 sequences are SQVTM and ANQGSEA. The CDR3 runs 15 residues. The V gene lost 0 bases and the J gene lost 7 bases, with 18 bases spanning the gap. The CDR3 is CSVEDTTGRSGTQYF. CDR3 DNA: TGCAGCGTTGAAGATACGACAGGGAGGTCGGGGACCCAGTACTTC.

The chain carries TRBV5-1 and TRBJ1-1, with 9 bases that match TRBD1. CDR1 is SGHRS and CDR2 is YFSETQ in the germline V gene. The CDR3 spans 13 residues. V dropped 3 bases and J dropped 3; count of bases not matched to a gene: 0. The CDR3 DNA reads as TGCGCCAGCAGCTGGACAGGGGACACTGAAGCTTTCTTT. It is translated as CASSWTGDTEAFF.

About this clonotype: One end of the junction does not line up with germline, which may come from a read error. The rearrangement joins TRBV7-2 to TRBJ1-6; D is unclear. Germline values: CDR1 SGHTA, CDR2 FQGNSA. The CDR3 has 14 amino acids. Here the CDR3 reads CVSSLGRANSPLHF. The DNA for the CDR3 is TGTGTCAGCAGCCTAGGACGGGCGAATTCACCCCTCCACTTT.

Comment on this clonotype: Likely a read error: the CDR3 ends without its conserved phenylalanine or tryptophan. No DNA is shown, since the ends of the CDR3 on it are uncertain; the CDR3 is the one TCRdb lists. The V call is TRBV29-1, the J call TRBJ2-7; TRBD2 is the table's D call and was not checked against the DNA. The V gene's germline CDR1 is SQVTM and CDR2 ANQGSEA. Including both end residues, the CDR3 is 15 amino acids long. CDR3 loop: CSVHGTSGESYEQYL.

Note on this clonotype: At one end the junction does not follow the germline gene, possibly because of a read error. The chain joins TRBV11-2 to TRBJ2-3, with D maybe TRBD1 (6 bases). Germline V gives CDR1 SGHAT, CDR2 FQNNGV. The CDR3 is 16 amino acids. The CDR3, as DNA: TGTGCTAGGAGCAGAAGAAGTACAGGGAACACAGATACGCAATATTTT. Translated, it gives CARSRRSTGNTDTQYF.

This chain uses TRBV12-3 or TRBV12-4 with TRBJ2-1; D unresolved. The CDR3 contains 12 residues. V lost 5 bases, J lost 7 bases, and 9 bases lay in between. This chain's CDR3 is CASSPLENEQFF. The CDR3 DNA follows: TGTGCCAGCAGTCCTCTTGAGAATGAGCAGTTCTTC.

In regard to this clonotype: One junction end does not reproduce the germline sequence, and a read error may be involved. The chain employs TRBV29-1 and TRBJ2-6; 14 nucleotides match TRBD2. This CDR3 is built from 18 residues. Germline-derived CDR1 and CDR2 are SQVTM and ANQGSEA. The CDR3 reads CSVGGTSGSLSRANILTF. For the CDR3, the DNA is TGCAGCGTTGGAGGGACTAGCGGGAGCCTCTCTAGGGCCAACATCCTGACTTTC.

This clonotype has only one observation. The chain has TRBV29-1 and TRBJ2-1; D might be TRBD1 (6 bases). CDR3 length equals 16 residues. V dropped 4 bases and J dropped 4 bases, with 20 bases sitting between them. Germline V gives CDR1 SQVTM, CDR2 ANQGSEA. This CDR3 reads CSVVGQPQVAYNEQFF. The DNA of the CDR3 is TGCAGCGTTGTAGGACAGCCCCAGGTGGCTTACAATGAGCAGTTCTTC.

In the case of this clonotype: A single base separates this from a much larger clone, so it may be a read error. The chain is built from TRBV5-1 and TRBJ2-1; D not resolved. The DNA end favors TRBJ2-7, so the J call may be wrong. The CDR3 is 11 residues long. CDR1 and CDR2 (germline): SGHRS, YFSETQ. This CDR3 reads CASAAGNEQYF. The CDR3 DNA follows: TGCGCCAGCGCAGCCGGCAATGAGCAGTACTTC.

The chain links TRBV7-8 to TRBJ1-1; D is unclear. The CDR3 loop spans 13 amino acids. Trimming cost V 2 bases and J 13 bases, with 17 bases left between them. CDR1 is SGHVS, CDR2 FQNEAQ, per germline. The chain's CDR3 is CASSLIDRPQVFF. The CDR3 coding sequence is TGTGCCAGCAGCTTAATTGACCGACCTCAAGTTTTCTTT.

Of note for this clonotype: The CDR3 ends on some other residue instead of the conserved phenylalanine or tryptophan, so this is likely a read error. This chain joins TRBV11-2 and TRBJ2-1; D might be TRBD1 (5 bases). CDR1 and CDR2 from the germline V gene are SGHAT and FQNNGV. The ends were cut back, 0 bases at V and 7 bases at J, with 19 bases in the middle. This CDR3 spans 17 amino acids. CDR3 in amino acids: CASSLDRGGRLYNEQFI. For the CDR3, the DNA is TGTGCCAGCAGCTTAGATAGGGGCGGAAGGTTATATAATGAGCAGTTCATC.

This clonotype has just a few counts. A much larger clone lies one base from this, so it may be a read error. The chain joins TRBV5-1 to TRBJ2-7; D remains unclear. V was pared by 3 bases and J by 7 bases, with 20 bases between. From germline, CDR1 is SGHRS and CDR2 YFSETQ. The length of the CDR3 is 15 residues. The CDR3 sequence: CASSWTLDQTGEQYF. Written as DNA, the CDR3 is TGCGCCAGCAGCTGGACCCTAGACCAAACCGGGGAGCAGTACTTC. The full variable domain, with the rest looked up from reference TRBV5-1 and TRBJ2-7, is KAGVTQTPRYLIKTRGQQVTLSCSPISGHRSVSWYQQTPGQGLQFLFEYFSETQRNKGNFPGRFSGRQFSNSRSEMNVSTLELGDSALYLCASSWTLDQTGEQYFGPGTRLTVT.

This clonotype was detected once. Mismatch with germline at one junction end may stem from a read error. V and J are TRBV5-5 and TRBJ2-7, with D uncertain. Germline V gives CDR1 SGHKS, CDR2 YYEKEE (reference sequence). The length of the CDR3 is 13 residues. The CDR3 spells CTSSFGPSYEQYF. The CDR3 DNA follows: TGTACCAGCAGCTTCGGACCCTCCTACGAGCAGTACTTC.

Concerning this clonotype itself: A much bigger clone sits one base away, suggesting this may be a read error. The V and J genes are TRBV18 and TRBJ2-3; D is unclear. The CDR3 covers 13 residues. The germline gives CDR1 KGHSH, CDR2 LQKENI. In nucleotides, the CDR3 is TGTGCCAGCTTACCAGGCAGCACAGATACGCAGTATTTT. Translation gives CASLPGSTDTQYF. The complete variable domain, with remaining parts taken from reference TRBV18 and TRBJ2-3, reads NAGVMQNPRHLVRRRGQEARLRCSPMKGHSHVYWYRQLPEEGLKFMVYLQKENIIDESGMPKERFSAEFPKEGPSILRIQQVVRGDSAAYFCASLPGSTDTQYFGPGTRLTVL.

In its sample, this clonotype was seen once. The rearrangement joins TRBV5-4 to TRBJ2-5; no definite D call. Germline V gene lookup returns CDR1 SGHNT and CDR2 YYREEE (reference sequence). Deletions cut 5 bases from V and 11 bases from J, with 22 bases between. This CDR3 region has 14 residues. The CDR3 nucleotides are TGTGCCAGCAGTCATGCGGATGGTGACGAGAATCAGTACTTC. This sequence encodes CASSHADGDENQYF.

With respect to this clonotype: The missing conserved phenylalanine or tryptophan at the end of this CDR3 makes a read error likely. CDR3 in amino acids: CSLGTSAVNTGELFS. The CDR3 DNA reads as TGCAGCCTTGGGACTAGCGCGGTGAACACCGGGGAGCTGTTTTCT. V is TRBV29-1 and J is TRBJ2-2, with TRBD2 matching over 10 bases. The length of the CDR3 is 15 residues. Germline loops: CDR1 SQVTM, CDR2 ANQGSEA. V lost 8 bases to trimming and J lost 1 base; unmatched junction nucleotides: 7.

A word on this clonotype: Lacking the conserved final phenylalanine or tryptophan, this CDR3 likely reflects a read error. This chain joins TRBV12-3 or TRBV12-4 and TRBJ2-5; D gene uncertain. V was pared by 9 bases and J by 1 base, with 12 bases between. The CDR3 is 13 residues long. The CDR3 nucleotides read TGTGCCAGTAGTCAAAGGTCCCAAGAGACCCAGTACTTA. Translating gives CASSQRSQETQYL.

As to this clonotype: This clone may be a read error of a much larger clone one base away. Because it lacks the conserved phenylalanine or tryptophan at the end, this CDR3 is likely a read error. The rearrangement uses TRBV5-1 and TRBJ1-4; 10 bases agree with TRBD1. CDR3 length: 15 amino acids. The germline gives CDR1 SGHRS, CDR2 YFSETQ. Losses at the gene ends were 4 bases for V and 8 bases for J; bases not matched to a gene: 8. The DNA of the CDR3 is TGCGCCAGCAGCGTGGGACAGGGGAAAGGGGAAAAACTGTTTTAT. This gives the protein CASSVGQGKGEKLFY.